This T cell receptor (beta chain) was found in a study of blood T cell repertoires in COVID-19. J was trimmed by 1 base and V by 5 bases; bases with no gene match: 14. This CDR3 region has 18 residues. Looked up from germline, CDR1 is LNHDA and CDR2 is SQIVND (reference sequence). Using immunoSEQ multiplex PCR, the repertoire was profiled, and TCRdb retains in-frame clones only, with some absent. Seen here are 250,000 to 400,000 clones, 75% to 90% observed once, and the top ten hold over 4%. The specimen was PBMCs or T cells enriched from blood (not recorded which). This rearrangement joins TRBV19 to TRBJ1-5; TRBD1 matches 7 bases. This clonotype was sampled from a man aged 60 to 69 who had recovered from COVID-19. The CDR3, as DNA: TGTGCCAGTAGTCGCATGGGGGACAGACTTACCAGCAATCAGCCCCAGCATTTT. Translation: CASSRMGDRLTSNQPQHF.